The 29 T cell receptor beta chains given below trace back to one sample, sequenced in a study of T-cell reconstitution after alpha-beta-depleted transplantation in children. Unique molecular identifiers featured in how the TCRbeta library was prepared. TCRdb ran MiXCR on the PCR reads and lists one entry per CDR3 protein. The sample consists of around 480,000 distinct CDR3 sequences, around a third of them appearing once. The sample was PBMCs from the stem cell graft donor, taken from the stem cell graft. These receptors were obtained from a human donor who donated a stem cell graft to a child with aplastic anemia.

The V and J genes are TRBV11-1 and TRBJ2-7; no clear D gene. The CDR3 has 18 residues. CDR1 SGHAT and CDR2 FQDESV come from the germline V gene (reference sequence). The V end lost 0 bases, the J end lost 0 bases, and 18 bases lay between the germline ends. The CDR3 spells CASSLAATGRSASYEQYV. Here the CDR3 DNA reads TGTGCCAGCAGCTTAGCCGCCACCGGCAGGAGTGCCTCCTACGAGCAGTACGTC.

This clonotype was counted at least ten times. The genes are TRBV6-5 and TRBJ1-2; a possible D gene is TRBD1 (6 bases). This CDR3 spans 14 amino acids. Trimming stripped 0 bases from V and 5 bases from J, with 10 bases between. Germline values: CDR1 MNHEY, CDR2 SVGAGI. CDR3 loop: CASSYSGGRYGYTF. CDR3 coding DNA: TGTGCCAGCAGTTACTCAGGGGGACGGTATGGCTACACCTTC.

This clonotype was observed a handful of times. The chain has TRBV20-1 and TRBJ2-1; TRBD2 might be the D (5 bases). This CDR3 comprises 13 residues. In germline, CDR1 is DFQATT, CDR2 SNEGSKA (reference sequence). Trimming pared 6 bases from V and 7 bases from J, leaving 16 bases between. CDR3 loop: CSAPLWGVNEQFF. The DNA of the CDR3 is TGCAGTGCCCCCCTGTGGGGAGTGAATGAGCAGTTCTTC.

The chain combines TRBV7-2 with TRBJ2-3; 10 bases fit TRBD2. Germline lookup yields CDR1 SGHTA and CDR2 FQGNSA. V was clipped by 6 bases and J by 5 bases; unmatched bases: 8. This CDR3 contains 15 residues. In DNA, the CDR3 is TGTGCCAGCAGACTTTCTAGCGGGAGTGGAGATACGCAGTATTTT. This encodes CASRLSSGSGDTQYF.

This clonotype was observed a handful of times. The chain combines TRBV20-1 with TRBJ2-1; maybe TRBD2 (5 bases). The CDR3 length is 12 residues. Germline V gives CDR1 DFQATT, CDR2 SNEGSKA (reference sequence). V lost 3 bases and J lost 6, with 9 bases in between. The CDR3 bases are TGCAGTGCTAGTGAAGAGGGCAATGAGCAGTTCTTC. Translating gives CSASEEGNEQFF.

The rearrangement joins TRBV24-1 to TRBJ1-5, with D perhaps matching TRBD1 (6 bases). CDR1 is KGHDR and CDR2 is SFDVKD in the germline V gene. Trimming pared 12 bases from V and 6 bases from J, leaving 14 bases between. This CDR3 contains 12 residues. CDR3 sequence reads: CAPRGGGQPQHF. CDR3 nucleotide sequence: TGTGCCCCGCGAGGGGGGGGTCAGCCCCAGCATTTT.

The rearrangement links TRBV9 to TRBJ2-3; 12 bases fit TRBD2. V was clipped by 2 bases and J by 0 bases; unmatched bases: 7. Germline CDR1 reads SGDLS; CDR2 reads YYNGEE. The CDR3 is 18 amino acids. As DNA, the CDR3 is TGTGCCAGCAGCGTGGGACTAGCGGGTTACCCCAGCACAGATACGCAGTATTTT. Translated, it gives CASSVGLAGYPSTDTQYF.

The rearrangement links TRBV6-1 to TRBJ1-1; TRBD1 might be the D (5 bases). There are 13 residues in the CDR3. Trimming removed 6 bases at V and 4 bases at J, with 12 bases between. Germline assignment: CDR1 MNHNS and CDR2 SASEGT. The CDR3 spells CASSRTLGTEAFF. For the CDR3, the DNA is TGTGCCAGCAGCCGGACACTGGGCACTGAAGCTTTCTTT.

The chain links TRBV29-1 to TRBJ2-3; 11 bases match TRBD2. Trimming took 6 bases from V and 4 from J; bases not matched to a gene: 6. This CDR3 is 14 amino acids long. From germline, CDR1 is SQVTM and CDR2 ANQGSEA. The CDR3 sequence is CSVHSGRAADTQYF. DNA for the CDR3: TGCAGCGTACATAGCGGGAGGGCGGCAGATACGCAGTATTTT.

This chain uses TRBV29-1 with TRBJ2-1; no reliable D call. Trimming took 4 bases from V and 9 from J, leaving 10 bases between them. The length of the CDR3 is 11 residues. Germline CDR1 is SQVTM and CDR2 is ANQGSEA. This CDR3 reads CSVVFVIEQFF. The CDR3 nucleotides read TGCAGCGTTGTTTTCGTTATTGAGCAGTTCTTC.

V is TRBV7-2 and J is TRBJ2-5; no reliable D call. CDR1 and CDR2 (germline): SGHTA, FQGNSA. Trimming shortened V by 2 bases and J by 2 bases, and 12 bases separated the two germline ends. This CDR3 has 15 amino acids. The CDR3 nucleotides are TGTGCCAGCAGCTTATTTTCCGGGCTTCAAGAGACCCAGTACTTC. Its translation: CASSLFSGLQETQYF.

Only a few counts were recorded for this clonotype. The chain has TRBV29-1 and TRBJ2-7; D could derive from TRBD1 or TRBD2 (7 bases each). V was pared by 7 bases and J by 6 bases, with 22 bases between. The CDR3 contains 14 residues. The germline V gene encodes CDR1 SQVTM and CDR2 ANQGSEA. CDR3 sequence: CSALTGRVPFEQYF. DNA for the CDR3: TGCAGCGCGCTGACAGGGAGGGTTCCCTTCGAGCAGTACTTC.

The chain has TRBV20-1 and TRBJ2-1; D unresolved. CDR3 length equals 15 residues. Germline CDR1 is DFQATT and CDR2 is SNEGSKA (reference sequence). Trimming cost V 0 bases and J 5 bases, with 14 bases left between them. CDR3 nucleotide sequence: TGCAGTGCTAGAGATTGGGAAGCTTCTCACAATGAGCAGTTCTTC. Translated: CSARDWEASHNEQFF.

This clonotype was counted only a few times. The gene calls are TRBV5-1 and TRBJ1-2; D ambiguous. Germline assignment: CDR1 SGHRS and CDR2 YFSETQ. V lost 0 bases and J 10 bases, leaving 13 bases between the germline ends. This CDR3 comprises 13 residues. CDR3 protein: CASSLVSGVDYTF. CDR3 nucleotides: TGCGCCAGCAGCTTGGTGTCAGGTGTTGACTACACCTTC.

This chain connects TRBV7-6 to TRBJ2-3; either TRBD1 or TRBD2 may fit D (5 bases each). The CDR3 is 12 residues long. Germline CDR1 and CDR2: SGHVS and FNYEAQ. Trimming removed 5 bases at V and 6 bases at J, with 9 bases between. CDR3 DNA sequence: TGTGCCAGCAGCGATTGGGGGGATACGCAGTATTTT. Protein sequence: CASSDWGDTQYF.

CDR3 sequence reads: CSVGGSETGGYEQYF. CDR3 nucleotides: TGCAGCGTTGGAGGGTCGGAAACTGGGGGTTACGAGCAGTACTTC. The V and J genes are TRBV29-1 and TRBJ2-7, with D possibly called TRBD1 or TRBD2 (5 bases each). This CDR3 is built from 15 residues. Germline CDR1 and CDR2: SQVTM and ANQGSEA. V was pared by 4 bases and J by 4 bases, with 20 bases between.

The rearrangement links TRBV29-1 to TRBJ2-3; D might be TRBD1 (5 bases). V lost 5 bases, J lost 3 bases, and 12 bases lay in between. The CDR3 consists of 13 residues. Germline V gives CDR1 SQVTM, CDR2 ANQGSEA. The CDR3 DNA follows: TGCAGCGTTAAGGGGCAGATGACAGATACGCAGTATTTT. The encoded protein is CSVKGQMTDTQYF.

This chain uses TRBV19 with TRBJ1-5, with D possibly being TRBD1 (6 bases). The V end lost 3 bases, the J end lost 4 bases, and 19 bases lay between the germline ends. This CDR3 contains 17 residues. Per germline, CDR1 LNHDA and CDR2 SQIVND (reference sequence). CDR3 DNA: TGTGCCAGTAGTATGTCTCGTACAGGGAGCGCAAATCAGCCCCAGCATTTT. It specifies CASSMSRTGSANQPQHF. Full variable domain (rest looked up from reference TRBV19 and TRBJ1-5): DGGITQSPKYLFRKEGQNVTLSCEQNLNHDAMYWYRQDPGQGLRLIYYSQIVNDFQKGDIAEGYSVSREKKESFPLTVTSAQKNPTAFYLCASSMSRTGSANQPQHFGDGTRLSIL.

The chain carries TRBV12-3 or TRBV12-4 and TRBJ2-3; D not resolved. The ends were cut back, 2 bases at V and 5 bases at J, with 11 bases in the middle. CDR3 length: 14 amino acids. The DNA of the CDR3 is TGTGCCAGCAGTTTACGGGTAAAGGAAGATACGCAGTATTTT. It encodes CASSLRVKEDTQYF.

In this sample, this clonotype turned up a few times. CDR3 nucleotide sequence: TGTGCCAGCAGCGCTCAATCGAGGGGGCGGGAGACCCAGTACTTC. This gives the protein CASSAQSRGRETQYF. V is TRBV7-2 and J is TRBJ2-5; 7 bases are a match to TRBD1. J was trimmed by 5 bases and V by 5 bases; bases with no gene match: 11. Germline loops: CDR1 SGHTA, CDR2 FQGNSA. CDR3 length: 15 residues.

This chain uses TRBV5-1 with TRBJ1-1, with D unresolved. The CDR3 totals 13 residues. Per germline, CDR1 SGHRS and CDR2 YFSETQ. The V and J ends lost 4 bases and 1 base respectively, with 8 bases between them. DNA of the CDR3: TGCGCCAGCAGCGCCCGAGGGAACACTGAAGCTTTCTTT. It codes for CASSARGNTEAFF.

This clonotype has only a few counts. CDR3 protein: CASWGPRDYEQYV. The DNA for the CDR3 is TGTGCCAGCTGGGGACCACGGGACTACGAGCAGTACGTC. The rearrangement links TRBV6-4 to TRBJ2-7; tentatively, D is TRBD1 or TRBD2 (5 bases each). This CDR3 has 13 residues. Germline V gene sequence: CDR1 MRHNA, CDR2 SNTAGT. V gave up 8 bases and J gave up 3 bases, with 14 bases separating them.

This chain links TRBV9 with TRBJ2-3; D ambiguous. The V and J ends lost 0 bases and 0 bases respectively, with 11 bases between them. The germline V gene has CDR1 SGDLS and CDR2 YYNGEE. This CDR3 region has 16 residues. CDR3 bases: TGTGCCAGCAGCGTAGGACGGTCGGTTAGCACAGATACGCAGTATTTT. As protein: CASSVGRSVSTDTQYF.

The chain recombines TRBV7-2 with TRBJ1-1; unclear D gene. Trimming stripped 0 bases from V and 1 base from J, with 6 bases between. CDR1 is SGHTA and CDR2 is FQGNSA in the germline V gene. The CDR3 is 14 amino acids. The CDR3 region is CASSLAVENTEAFF. The DNA of the CDR3 is TGTGCCAGCAGCTTAGCGGTCGAGAACACTGAAGCTTTCTTT.

The table lists this clonotype with a few counts. V usage is TRBV12-3 or TRBV12-4 and J usage is TRBJ1-1; D is ambiguous. V dropped 7 bases and J dropped 0 bases, with 9 bases sitting between them. The CDR3 consists of 13 residues. The CDR3 loop reads CASTPVMNTEAFF. CDR3 sequence (DNA): TGTGCCAGCACCCCAGTAATGAACACTGAAGCTTTCTTT.

CDR3 DNA sequence: TGTGCCATCAGTGAGTCTGGGGGGCTGGACAGGGGATTAGATCAGCCCCAGCATTTT. Protein product: CAISESGGLDRGLDQPQHF. V usage is TRBV10-3 and J usage is TRBJ1-5; TRBD1 agrees at 9 bases. In germline, CDR1 is ENHRY, CDR2 SYGVKD. V trimming: 0 bases; J trimming: 5 bases; junction bases outside the gene matches: 14. CDR3 length equals 19 residues.

The chain recombines TRBV12-3 or TRBV12-4 with TRBJ2-1; 7 bases are a match to TRBD2. V lost 2 bases, J lost 5 bases, and 6 bases stayed unmatched. There are 15 residues in the CDR3. CDR3 loop: CASSLREGQNNEQFF. The CDR3 DNA reads TGTGCCAGCAGTTTAAGGGAGGGCCAAAACAATGAGCAGTTCTTC.

This clonotype was seen a handful of times. This rearrangement joins TRBV29-1 to TRBJ1-2; 7 nucleotides match TRBD1. V lost 4 bases to trimming and J lost 5 bases; unmatched junction nucleotides: 31. Germline CDR1 is SQVTM and CDR2 is ANQGSEA. The CDR3 length is 21 residues. In nucleotides, the CDR3 is TGCAGCGTTGTGCCCGATTTAAGATTCCGGGACAGAGGGATTCTGACTTATGGCTACACCTTC. This gives the protein CSVVPDLRFRDRGILTYGYTF. The full variable domain, with the rest looked up from reference TRBV29-1 and TRBJ1-2, is SAVISQKPSRDICQRGTSLTIQCQVDSQVTMMFWYRQQPGQSLTLIATANQGSEATYESGFVIDKFPISRPNLTFSTLTVSNMSPEDSSIYLCSVVPDLRFRDRGILTYGYTFGSGTRLTVV.

This clonotype was counted a few times. This chain connects TRBV5-1 to TRBJ1-5; D might be TRBD1 (5 bases). Germline V gives CDR1 SGHRS, CDR2 YFSETQ. CDR3 size: 12 residues. V lost 5 bases and J 9 bases, leaving 12 bases between the germline ends. This CDR3 reads CASSSEQGPQHF. Here the CDR3 DNA reads TGCGCCAGCAGTTCTGAGCAGGGGCCCCAGCATTTT.